This record covers a single T cell receptor (beta chain). Its antigen is unidentified. The data were taken from a study of T-cell memory formation after mild COVID-19. General study results and limits: Contracting clones from day 15 to 85 had balanced CD4/CD8; later expanders favoured CD4+.

Per germline, CDR1 SGHKS and CDR2 YYEKEE (reference sequence). CDR3 length: 16 residues. V was clipped by 2 bases and J by 0 bases; unmatched bases: 7. Each CDR3 protein is one row after TCRdb ran MiXCR on the 5' RACE reads. The table has 150,000 to 200,000 distinct CDR3 sequences, around 16% seen once. Source material: PBMCs or a T cell subset sorted from them (not recorded which). The source is an adult woman who had mild COVID-19 (a few samples of this study predate the infection). Cell type and time point are not known. The chain couples TRBV5-5 to TRBJ1-2; 7 bases agree with TRBD1. The CDR3 here is CASSFRDSATNYGYTF. The CDR3 DNA follows: TGTGCCAGCAGCTTCCGGGACAGCGCAACTAACTATGGCTACACCTTC.